The T cell receptor (beta chain) described here comes from a study of Ad26.COV2.S vaccination and SARS-CoV-2 variants. The treatment denotes: about 20 received Ad26.COV2.S at low or high dose, single or two shots; about 5 received placebo; per-sample allocation not given. Each sample was drawn 63 days after the first injection (of vaccine or placebo). An adult of 18-55 years in Boston served as donor. TCRdb's copy holds only in-frame clones and misses some; the assay was immunoSEQ multiplex PCR. The data contain hundreds of thousands of clones, 89% of them seen just once; the ten biggest clones take up about 1.5%. The origin of this receptor is a person aged 18 to 65 who received the Ad26.COV2.S COVID-19 vaccine or a placebo. Sequenced material: peripheral blood, taken in a trial of Ad26.COV2.S vaccine versus placebo.

CDR3 DNA: TGTGCAAGTAACAGAGAATACGAGCAGTACTTC. This gives the protein CASNREYEQYF. The chain joins TRBV12-2 to TRBJ2-7; TRBD1, the D gene given by the table, was not confirmed from the DNA. TRBV12-2 is described as a pseudogene. The length of the CDR3 is 11 residues.